These 32 T cell receptor beta chains came from one sample sequenced in a study of breast tumors, draining lymph nodes, adjacent tissues. The lymph nodes were axillary draining lymph nodes from breast cancer patients. TCRdb passed the multiplex PCR reads through MiXCR, listing each CDR3 protein once. This table has 100,000 to 150,000 distinct CDR3 sequences, about a fifth appearing once. The sample comprised axillary lymph node tissue. These receptors all come from a female donor with breast cancer. Some clones in this sample may be carry-over from other donors' samples.

V gene TRBV3-1 combines with J gene TRBJ2-3; 13 nucleotides line up with TRBD2. The CDR3 totals 15 residues. Trimming took 4 bases from V and 4 from J; bases not matched to a gene: 2. Per germline, CDR1 LGHDT and CDR2 YNNKEL (reference sequence). DNA for the CDR3: TGTGCCAGCAGCCCGACTAGCGGGAGGCCAGATACGCAGTATTTT. Amino acid sequence: CASSPTSGRPDTQYF.

This clonotype came up a few times. The rearrangement uses TRBV19 and TRBJ1-5; the D gene is possibly TRBD1 (5 bases). The CDR3 contains 13 residues. Trimming removed 11 bases at V and 4 bases at J, with 15 bases between. Germline loops: CDR1 LNHDA, CDR2 SQIVND (reference sequence). Here the CDR3 reads CAVGLSPNQPQHF. The CDR3 coding sequence is TGTGCCGTGGGGCTGAGCCCGAATCAGCCCCAGCATTTT. The entire variable domain, with the rest obtained from reference TRBV19 and TRBJ1-5, is as follows: DGGITQSPKYLFRKEGQNVTLSCEQNLNHDAMYWYRQDPGQGLRLIYYSQIVNDFQKGDIAEGYSVSREKKESFPLTVTSAQKNPTAFYLCAVGLSPNQPQHFGDGTRLSIL.

The sample holds many counts of this clonotype. The chain recombines TRBV11-2 with TRBJ2-7, with D perhaps TRBD1 (5 bases). Germline lookup yields CDR1 SGHAT and CDR2 FQNNGV. This CDR3 region has 15 residues. Trimming took off 5 bases at V and 2 bases at J, with 16 bases between the two ends. The DNA of the CDR3 is TGTGCCAGCAGCGCCTCCAGGGTGGAAACCTACGAGCAGTACTTC. Residues: CASSASRVETYEQYF.

Remarks on this clonotype: This may be a read error, as it is one base from a much larger clone. This chain connects TRBV11-2 to TRBJ2-7; TRBD1 matches 8 bases. CDR1 is SGHAT and CDR2 is FQNNGV in the germline V gene. This CDR3 has 12 amino acids. The CDR3 coding sequence is TGTGTCAGCAGCCAGACAGGGGCCGAGCAGTACTTC. Translated, it gives CVSSQTGAEQYF.

The rearrangement links TRBV16 to TRBJ2-1; 8 nucleotides align to TRBD1. The CDR3 runs 14 residues. V gave up 2 bases and J gave up 5 bases; unmatched junction bases: 2. CDR1 is KGHSY and CDR2 is FQNENV in the germline V gene. The CDR3 nucleotides read TGTGCCAGCAGCCAACTGGACAGGGACAATGAGCAGTTCTTC. It codes for CASSQLDRDNEQFF.

V gene TRBV5-4 combines with J gene TRBJ2-7; D might be TRBD1 (5 bases). Germline V lookup: CDR1 SGHNT, CDR2 YYREEE (reference sequence). Trimming took off 0 bases at V and 0 bases at J, with 13 bases between the two ends. CDR3 length: 16 residues. The CDR3 loop reads CASSLASTVSSYEQYF. CDR3 in DNA: TGTGCCAGCAGCTTGGCTTCGACAGTGAGCTCCTACGAGCAGTACTTC.

This clonotype was picked up a small number of times. The chain couples TRBV28 to TRBJ2-2; TRBD1 is a possible D gene (6 bases). Germline-derived CDR1 and CDR2 are MDHEN and SYDVKM. The CDR3 loop spans 15 amino acids. The germline V and J ends were trimmed by 6 bases and 2 bases, with 13 bases remaining between them. CDR3 region: CASRQMDRNTGELFF. As DNA, the CDR3 is TGTGCCAGCAGACAAATGGACAGAAACACCGGGGAGCTGTTTTTT.

The chain links TRBV27 to TRBJ2-1, with no clear D. V lost 4 bases to trimming and J lost 0 bases, with 19 bases between them. CDR1 is MNHEY and CDR2 is SMNVEV in the germline V gene (reference sequence). This CDR3 has 18 amino acids. The CDR3 spells CASSYRLRAADSYNEQFF. CDR3 sequence (DNA): TGTGCCAGCAGTTACCGTCTTCGGGCGGCCGACTCCTACAATGAGCAGTTCTTC.

This clonotype has ten or more counts. V gene TRBV10-3 combines with J gene TRBJ1-5; 7 bases line up with TRBD1. The J segment lost 6 bases and the V segment lost 1 base, leaving 6 bases of the junction unmatched. Germline loops: CDR1 ENHRY, CDR2 SYGVKD. The CDR3 covers 15 residues. The CDR3 here is CAISEFGGGSQPQHF. The CDR3 DNA follows: TGTGCCATCAGTGAGTTTGGAGGGGGCAGTCAGCCCCAGCATTTT.

In regard to this clonotype: A much larger clone differs by one base, so this may be a read error. This rearrangement joins TRBV11-2 to TRBJ2-5; 7 nucleotides match TRBD2. The CDR3 contains 14 residues. V shed 5 bases, J shed 4 bases, and the junction held 7 bases outside the gene matches. CDR1 is SGHAT and CDR2 is FQNNGV in the germline V gene. The CDR3 spells CASSPWEGPETQYF. Written as DNA, the CDR3 is TGTGCCAGCAGCCCGTGGGAGGGCCCAGAGACCCAGTACTTC.

This clonotype occurred many times. The chain couples TRBV7-3 to TRBJ2-1, with 7 bases that match TRBD1. CDR1 is SGHTA and CDR2 is FQGTGA in the germline V gene. Germline trimming cut 5 bases from V and 6 bases from J; bases unmatched to any gene: 10. The CDR3 spans 15 residues. Written as DNA, the CDR3 is TGTGCCAGCAGCCCCGAGAGGGGGCATGGCAATGAGCAGTTCTTC. The encoded protein is CASSPERGHGNEQFF.

This clonotype was detected only a few times. The chain combines TRBV29-1 with TRBJ2-3, with TRBD2 matching 14 bases. V lost 6 bases to trimming and J lost 5 bases; unmatched junction nucleotides: 22. Germline V gives CDR1 SQVTM, CDR2 ANQGSEA. The CDR3 has 20 amino acids. The CDR3 here is CSVGGVGLAGVGFGIDTQYF. CDR3 DNA: TGCAGCGTCGGGGGTGTGGGACTAGCGGGAGTCGGGTTCGGGATAGATACGCAGTATTTT.

This clonotype was observed many times. The rearrangement joins TRBV10-1 to TRBJ2-1, with 11 bases that match TRBD1. Losses at the gene ends were 6 bases for V and 7 bases for J; bases not matched to a gene: 11. Germline V gives CDR1 WNHNN, CDR2 SYGVQD (reference sequence). The length of the CDR3 is 16 residues. For the CDR3, the DNA is TGCGCCAGCAGCCCGGACCGGGACAGGGGGTGGAATGAGCAGTTCTTC. This encodes CASSPDRDRGWNEQFF.

This clonotype was seen at least ten times. The CDR3 bases are TGTGCCAGCAGCCAAGACCCGGGACTGCTAGCCAAAAACATTCAGTACTTC. This gives the protein CASSQDPGLLAKNIQYF. The chain carries TRBV4-2 and TRBJ2-4; weak D call: TRBD2 (6 bases). V lost 0 bases and J 0 bases, leaving 12 bases between the germline ends. Germline loops: CDR1 LGHNA, CDR2 YNFKEQ. The CDR3 is made up of 17 amino acids.

As for this clonotype: Just one base apart from a much larger clone, this may be a read error. J is TRBJ2-2 and V is TRBV15; D is perhaps TRBD2 (6 bases). This CDR3 is 13 amino acids long. Germline CDR1 LNHNV, CDR2 YYDKDF (reference sequence). CDR3 loop: CATSREARGELLF. As DNA, the CDR3 is TGTGCCACCAGCAGAGAGGCCCGCGGGGAGCTGCTTTTT. The full variable domain, completed using reference TRBV15 and TRBJ2-2, is DAMVIQNPRYQVTQFGKPVTLSCSQTLNHNVMYWYQQKSSQAPKLLFHYYDKDFNNEADTPDNFQSRRPNTSFCFLDIRSPGLGDTAMYLCATSREARGELLFGEGSRLTVL.

In its sample, this clonotype was seen many times. The rearrangement joins TRBV18 to TRBJ2-7; TRBD1 matches 10 bases. The germline CDR1 and CDR2 sequences are KGHSH and LQKENI. Losses at the gene ends were 5 bases for V and 1 base for J; bases not matched to a gene: 8. The CDR3 has 16 residues. CDR3 amino acids: CASSAKDRGFSYEQYF. The CDR3 DNA follows: TGTGCCAGCTCAGCCAAGGACAGGGGGTTTTCCTACGAGCAGTACTTC.

This clonotype has ten or more counts. The J gene is TRBJ1-3, the V gene TRBV7-9; D remains unclear. This CDR3 has 14 amino acids. The germline V gene encodes CDR1 SEHNR and CDR2 FQNEAQ (reference sequence). Trimming took 1 base from V and 4 from J, leaving 8 bases between them. CDR3 nucleotides: TGTGCCAGCAGCTTAGGGATCTCGGGAAACACCATATATTTT. This gives the protein CASSLGISGNTIYF.

This clonotype was found many times. This chain connects TRBV10-3 to TRBJ2-1; D not certain. Germline CDR1 and CDR2: ENHRY and SYGVKD. V lost 0 bases to trimming and J lost 6 bases, with 3 bases between them. The CDR3 length is 12 residues. DNA of the CDR3: TGTGCCATCAGTGAGTCTGCCAATGAGCAGTTCTTC. Residues: CAISESANEQFF.

This clonotype has ten or more counts. CDR3 sequence: CASSPRLAQNTGELFF. The CDR3 DNA reads TGTGCCAGTAGTCCCCGACTAGCGCAGAACACCGGGGAGCTGTTTTTT. V gene TRBV19 combines with J gene TRBJ2-2; 8 bases match TRBD2. Trimming took 5 bases from V and 1 from J; bases not matched to a gene: 6. This CDR3 has 16 amino acids. Germline V gives CDR1 LNHDA, CDR2 SQIVND (reference sequence).

This clonotype was found many times. V is TRBV10-2 and J is TRBJ2-1, with 7 bases matching TRBD2. The trim removed 0 bases at V and 3 bases at J, leaving 5 bases unmatched. Germline CDR1 is WSHSY and CDR2 is SAAADI. The CDR3 contains 16 residues. The CDR3 reads CASSESTTGGYNEQFF. As DNA, the CDR3 is TGCGCCAGCAGTGAGTCGACGACGGGAGGCTACAATGAGCAGTTCTTC.

This clonotype was detected ten times or more. J is TRBJ2-5 and V is TRBV5-1; 8 positions agree with TRBD1. Germline V gives CDR1 SGHRS, CDR2 YFSETQ. Losses at the gene ends were 4 bases for V and 4 bases for J; bases not matched to a gene: 6. There are 14 residues in the CDR3. The CDR3 DNA is TGCGCCAGCAGCCCAGGGGGCCTTAGAGAGACCCAGTACTTC. Protein: CASSPGGLRETQYF.

The rearrangement links TRBV19 to TRBJ1-5; no firm D call. Germline assignment: CDR1 LNHDA and CDR2 SQIVND (reference sequence). Trimming took 7 bases from V and 0 from J, leaving 10 bases between them. This CDR3 comprises 14 residues. The CDR3 is CASKAAYSNQPQHF. The CDR3, as DNA: TGTGCCAGTAAGGCAGCCTATAGCAATCAGCCCCAGCATTTT.

This clonotype was seen just once. The germline gene is not matched at one end of the junction; a read error may be the cause. This rearrangement joins TRBV6-5 to TRBJ1-6, with 7 bases matching TRBD1. The V gene's germline CDR1 is MNHEY and CDR2 SVGAGI. CDR3 length: 15 amino acids. CDR3 sequence: CASSYGTVYNSPPHF. CDR3 DNA sequence: TGTGCCAGCAGTTATGGGACAGTCTATAATTCACCCCCCCACTTT.

This clonotype was seen many times. The chain has TRBV19 and TRBJ2-1, with D perhaps TRBD2 (6 bases). Trimming cost V 5 bases and J 5 bases, with 16 bases left between them. There are 15 residues in the CDR3. CDR1 LNHDA and CDR2 SQIVND come from the germline V gene (reference sequence). Here the CDR3 reads CASSRLASYNNEQFF. The CDR3 DNA sequence: TGTGCCAGTAGTCGGCTAGCGTCGTATAACAATGAGCAGTTCTTC.

The chain couples TRBV3-1 to TRBJ2-1; TRBD2 matches at 8 bases. J was trimmed by 0 bases and V by 3 bases; bases with no gene match: 7. The germline CDR1 and CDR2 sequences are LGHDT and YNNKEL (reference sequence). CDR3 length equals 17 residues. The CDR3 loop is CASSHTPSGSSYNEQFF. The CDR3, as DNA: TGTGCCAGCAGCCACACCCCCAGCGGGAGCTCCTACAATGAGCAGTTCTTC.

Concerning this clonotype itself: Just one base apart from a much larger clone, this may be a read error. No conserved phenylalanine or tryptophan ends this CDR3, so it is likely a read error. The chain employs TRBV11-2 and TRBJ2-2, with D unclear. V lost 1 base, J lost 2 bases, and 8 bases lay in between. The CDR3 length is 15 residues. Looked up from germline, CDR1 is SGHAT and CDR2 is FQNNGV. The CDR3 DNA reads as TGTGCCAGCAGCTTAGTCTCAGCTAACACCGGGGAGCTGTTTTAT. Its protein is CASSLVSANTGELFY.

This clonotype was counted ten times or more. The V gene is TRBV29-1, the J gene TRBJ2-3, with TRBD2 identical over 7 bases. The germline gives CDR1 SQVTM, CDR2 ANQGSEA. The CDR3 contains 14 residues. With 3 bases clipped from V and 1 base from J, the junction kept 4 bases outside the gene matches. CDR3 nucleotide sequence: TGCAGCGTTGATGGGAGCGGGGGCACAGATACGCAGTATTTT. Residues: CSVDGSGGTDTQYF.

This clonotype was seen at least ten times. The chain joins TRBV24-1 to TRBJ2-7; 8 bases agree with TRBD1. This CDR3 has 15 residues. J gave up 0 bases and V 3 bases, and 3 bases lay outside the gene matches. The V gene's germline CDR1 is KGHDR and CDR2 SFDVKD. The CDR3 loop is CATSDPGTGSYEQYF. CDR3 nucleotide sequence: TGTGCCACCAGTGATCCAGGGACAGGCTCCTACGAGCAGTACTTC.

J is TRBJ1-4 and V is TRBV5-6; a weak D match, TRBD1 (6 bases). CDR3 length equals 16 residues. Germline V CDR1 and CDR2: SGHDT, YYEEEE. V lost 3 bases and J 7 bases, leaving 19 bases between the germline ends. As DNA, the CDR3 is TGTGCCAGCAGCTCCCTCGGGGGCGAGGGCGGTGAAAAACTGTTTTTT. Its protein is CASSSLGGEGGEKLFF.

This clonotype has a count of ten or more. The rearrangement uses TRBV7-9 and TRBJ2-1; D is unresolved. The CDR3 runs to 15 residues. V lost 0 bases and J 7 bases, leaving 13 bases between the germline ends. Germline V lookup: CDR1 SEHNR, CDR2 FQNEAQ (reference sequence). The CDR3 bases are TGTGCCAGCAGCTTAGCGGGAACTGCAAAAAATGAGCAGTTCTTC. This encodes CASSLAGTAKNEQFF.

The table lists this clonotype with a few counts. The CDR3 nucleotides are TGTGCCAGCAGCTTACTGGTAGGGCCAAGGGGGCAAGAGACCCAGTACTTC. It translates to CASSLLVGPRGQETQYF. The rearrangement uses TRBV11-2 and TRBJ2-5; the D gene is possibly TRBD1 (6 bases). The CDR3 is made up of 17 amino acids. Germline loops: CDR1 SGHAT, CDR2 FQNNGV. V was trimmed by 2 bases and J by 2 bases, leaving 18 bases between them. Full variable domain (rest looked up from reference TRBV11-2 and TRBJ2-5): EAGVAQSPRYKIIEKRQSVAFWCNPISGHATLYWYQQILGQGPKLLIQFQNNGVVDDSQLPKDRFSAERLKGVDSTLKIQPAKLEDSAVYLCASSLLVGPRGQETQYFGPGTRLLVL.

Ten or more counts support this clonotype. The CDR3 nucleotides are TGTGCCAGCAGGGGGACAGGGCTTAGTTACGAGCAGTACTTC. Its protein product is CASRGTGLSYEQYF. The chain joins TRBV6-2 or TRBV6-3 to TRBJ2-7; 9 bases are a match to TRBD1. Unmatched junction bases numbered 7, after V lost 6 bases and J lost 4 bases. This CDR3 has 14 residues. The germline V gene has CDR1 MNHEY and CDR2 SVGEGT.